The present T cell receptor (beta chain) was sequenced within a study of blood T cell repertoires in COVID-19. Whole-study context: PBMCs, B-cell-depleted T cells, or T cells were the source of the cDNA or gDNA that made up the material.

Clones were read by immunoSEQ multiplex PCR, and TCRdb kept only the in-frame ones, dropping some. The sample contains some 250,000 clones, 70% to 90% of which appear only once. Trimming pared 3 bases from V and 5 bases from J, leaving 10 bases between. Germline-derived CDR1 and CDR2 are SNHLY and FYNNEI. The CDR3 is made up of 13 amino acids. The sequence was collected from a woman aged 45-65 years who had recovered from COVID-19. The sequenced sample consisted of PBMCs or T cells enriched from blood (not recorded which). The V and J genes are TRBV2 and TRBJ2-5; tentative D call: TRBD2 (7 bases). The CDR3 DNA sequence: TGTGCCAGCAGTGAGGGGGGGGGCGAGACCCAGTACTTC. As protein: CASSEGGGETQYF.